A selection of T cell receptor beta chains follows, all from one sample in a study of blood T cell repertoires in COVID-19. Sequenced by immunoSEQ multiplex PCR; TCRdb stores in-frame clones only, minus some. The sample yields around 480,000 clones, about nine tenths seen once. The sequencing sample was made of peripheral blood. These TCRs come from a woman aged 50 to 60 with COVID-19, enrolled during active disease. Both conserved end residues are part of each CDR3. D genes are given only for firm matches. Not all rows give a size; the values are once, few, many and, for expanded clones, a class.

TRBV10-2	TRBD1	TRBJ1-1	.	CASSMTGGVGEAFF	TGCGCCAGCAGCATGACAGGGGGCGTTGGGGAAGCTTTCTTT
TRBV5-1	.	TRBJ1-3	.	CASSLESGAGNTIYF	TGCGCCAGCAGCTTGGAATCAGGGGCTGGAAACACCATATATTTT
TRBV12-3/TRBV12-4	TRBD1	TRBJ1-2	once	CASSLQGGDGYTF	TGTGCCAGCAGCCTACAGGGGGGAGATGGCTACACCTTC
TRBV28	.	TRBJ2-7	.	CASSFRSEQYF	TGTGCCAGCAGTTTCCGGTCCGAGCAGTACTTC
TRBV4-1	TRBD1	TRBJ1-2	once	CASSRGQANYGYTF	TGCGCCAGCAGCCGTGGACAGGCCAACTATGGCTACACCTTC
TRBV20-1	.	TRBJ2-1	.	CSARDGLGQFF	TGCAGTGCTAGAGATGGTCTCGGGCAGTTCTTC
TRBV19	.	TRBJ2-1	.	CASTDIFRQGRVYNEQFF	TGTGCCAGTACCGACATTTTTAGACAGGGGAGGGTGTACAATGAGCAGTTCTTC
TRBV4-1	.	TRBJ2-1	.	CASSQGRTNNEQFF	TGCGCCAGCAGCCAAGGTAGGACTAACAATGAGCAGTTCTTC
TRBV7-9	TRBD1	TRBJ2-7	.	CASSLGQGAYEQYF	TGTGCCAGCAGCTTAGGACAGGGGGCGTACGAGCAGTACTTC
TRBV5-4	TRBD1	TRBJ2-1	few	CASSPDRRANEQFF	TGTGCCAGCAGCCCGGACAGGCGGGCGAATGAGCAGTTCTTC
TRBV28	.	TRBJ1-5	.	CASSSGGQPQHF	TGTGCCAGCAGTTCCGGCGGGCAGCCCCAGCATTTT
TRBV27	TRBD1	TRBJ1-4	.	CASSSLDRGVTNEKLFF	TGTGCCAGCAGTTCCCTAGACAGGGGAGTAACTAATGAAAAACTGTTTTTT
TRBV1	.	TRBJ1-2	.	CTSSQVSGANYGYTF	TGCACCAGCAGCCAAGTCTCCGGAGCTAACTATGGCTACACCTTC
TRBV3-1/TRBV3-2	.	TRBJ1-5	.	CASSQSGQGRQPQHF	TGTGCCAGCAGCCAAAGCGGGCAGGGTCGTCAGCCCCAGCATTTT
TRBV9	TRBD2	TRBJ2-2	.	CASSLSGGLTGELFF	TGTGCCAGCAGCCTTAGCGGGGGGTTAACCGGGGAGCTGTTTTTT
TRBV12-3/TRBV12-4	.	TRBJ2-7	.	CASTLGGFSEQYF	TGTGCCAGCACCCTTGGGGGGTTTAGCGAGCAGTACTTC
TRBV5-4	.	TRBJ1-1	.	CASSSDSQAFF	TGTGCCAGCAGCTCGGACAGCCAAGCTTTCTTT
TRBV9	TRBD2	TRBJ2-1	.	CASSVGVGLVGGFEQFF	TGTGCCAGCAGCGTAGGTGTGGGACTAGTCGGGGGGTTTGAGCAGTTCTTC
TRBV13	.	TRBJ1-2	few	CASSLQQASQIPDGYTF	TGTGCCAGCAGCCTACAACAGGCGTCCCAGATCCCGGACGGCTACACCTTC
TRBV2	.	TRBJ2-1	once	CASSGADTYNEQFF	TGTGCCAGCAGTGGCGCGGATACCTACAATGAGCAGTTCTTC
TRBV28	.	TRBJ1-1	once	CASRRSMNTEAFF	TGTGCCAGCAGGAGGTCCATGAACACTGAAGCTTTCTTT
TRBV21-1	.	TRBJ2-7	.	CASSNSKTGKEQYF	TGTGCCAGCAGCAACTCCAAGACAGGAAAAGAGCAGTACTTC
TRBV5-4	.	TRBJ2-3	.	CASSGARNADTQYF	TGTGCCAGCAGCGGGGCGAGAAATGCAGATACGCAGTATTTT
TRBV12-5	.	TRBJ2-5	.	CASGHGTNAQETQYF	TGTGCTAGTGGCCATGGGACAAACGCTCAAGAGACCCAGTACTTC
TRBV30	TRBD1	TRBJ2-2	.	CAWGTGRTGELFF	TGTGCCTGGGGGACAGGGAGGACCGGGGAGCTGTTTTTT
TRBV3-1/TRBV3-2	TRBD1	TRBJ1-2	.	CASSLSVQGGYGYTF	TGTGCCAGCAGCCTGTCAGTTCAGGGGGGCTATGGCTACACCTTC
TRBV18	TRBD1	TRBJ2-7	.	CASSPAPTGAYEQYF	TGTGCCAGCTCACCAGCCCCGACAGGGGCCTACGAGCAGTACTTC
TRBV7-2	TRBD1	TRBJ1-1	.	CASRTQGVEAFF	TGTGCCAGCAGAACTCAGGGGGTTGAAGCTTTCTTT
TRBV30	TRBD2	TRBJ2-5	.	CAWSVGLAGTGETQYF	TGTGCCTGGAGTGTAGGACTAGCGGGGACCGGGGAGACCCAGTACTTC
TRBV7-9	TRBD1	TRBJ1-1	.	CASSRQGNTEAFF	TGTGCCAGCAGCCGACAGGGAAACACTGAAGCTTTCTTT